This is a list of T cell receptor beta chains from one sample in a study of T cell repertoires in cytomegalovirus infection. TCRdb called the reads again in MiXCR, with one record for every CDR3 protein. The sample has almost 550,000 distinct CDR3 sequences, more than 15% seen once. The specimen sequenced was CD8+ T cells from PBMCs. The source is a human donor in good health (CMV status not recorded). Some clones in this sample may be carry-over from other donors' samples. The CDR3 runs from the conserved cysteine through the conserved F or W. The D gene is left open where the match is weak. Expanded clones are given a class, and other clones once, few, many or no size at all.

CDR3,DNA,size,D,J,V
CASSSPPSEVYSQNIQYF,TGTGCCAGCAGTTCCCCTCCCTCGGAGGTATACAGCCAAAACATTCAGTACTTC,many,.,TRBJ2-4,TRBV28
CASSPTGVSYNEQFF,TGTGCCAGCAGCCCAACAGGGGTCTCCTACAATGAGCAGTTCTTC,many,TRBD1,TRBJ2-1,TRBV14
CASSFGNFDGTDTQYF,TGTGCCAGCAGCTTTGGAAACTTCGACGGCACAGATACGCAGTATTTT,.,.,TRBJ2-3,TRBV5-6
CASSQDGMNTEAFF,TGCGCCAGCAGCCAGGATGGAATGAACACTGAAGCTTTCTTT,many,.,TRBJ1-1,TRBV4-1
CASSKQGVAVSNQPQHF,TGTGCCAGCAGTAAACAGGGGGTGGCGGTCAGCAATCAGCCCCAGCATTTT,.,TRBD1,TRBJ1-5,TRBV6-2/TRBV6-3
CASSPGGGQSDEQFF,TGCGCCAGCAGCCCCGGAGGAGGACAGTCCGATGAGCAGTTCTTC,many,.,TRBJ2-1,TRBV5-1
CASSDRDTYGYTF,TGTGCCAGCAGCGACAGGGACACCTATGGCTACACCTTC,few,.,TRBJ1-2,TRBV9
CASRHLAEGETQYF,TGTGCCAGCAGGCACCTAGCGGAAGGGGAGACCCAGTACTTC,many,TRBD2,TRBJ2-5,TRBV12-3/TRBV12-4
CASISGVGNEQYF,TGTGCCAGCATCTCCGGAGTGGGTAACGAGCAGTACTTC,many,.,TRBJ2-7,TRBV27
CASSVAAGTVDQPQHF,TGTGCCAGCAGCGTAGCTGCCGGGACGGTAGATCAGCCCCAGCATTTT,many,.,TRBJ1-5,TRBV7-8
CTSSLAYPSERSGGAHTQYF,TGTACCAGCAGCTTAGCCTATCCCTCCGAGCGTAGCGGGGGGGCACATACGCAGTATTTT,.,TRBD2,TRBJ2-3,TRBV11-2
CASSAGLLLETQYF,TGTGCTAGCAGCGCAGGACTCTTGTTGGAGACCCAGTACTTC,many,.,TRBJ2-5,TRBV7-7
CASSLLWDGDTQYF,TGTGCCAGCAGCTTATTATGGGACGGCGATACGCAGTATTTT,few,.,TRBJ2-3,TRBV5-4
CASSVGQTSGSRNEQFF,TGTGCCAGCAGCGTAGGCCAGACCAGCGGGAGTCGGAATGAGCAGTTCTTC,few,TRBD2,TRBJ2-1,TRBV9
CASTGGNSPLHF,TGTGCCAGCACGGGGGGGAATTCACCCCTCCACTTT,.,.,TRBJ1-6,TRBV27
CASSITSGRGVQETQYF,TGTGCCAGTAGTATTACTAGCGGGAGAGGGGTACAAGAGACCCAGTACTTC,few,TRBD2,TRBJ2-5,TRBV19
CASSLSTGTPQYEQYF,TGTGCCAGCAGCTTATCGACCGGGACACCTCAATACGAGCAGTACTTC,.,.,TRBJ2-7,TRBV5-5
CASSLIGSYEQYF,TGTGCCAGCAGCTTAATCGGCTCCTACGAGCAGTACTTC,many,.,TRBJ2-7,TRBV7-2
CASSDEPSSYEQYF,TGTGCCAGCAGTGATGAGCCAAGCTCCTACGAGCAGTACTTC,.,.,TRBJ2-7,TRBV2
CASSLVGAGDNEQFF,TGTGCCAGCAGCTTAGTAGGAGCGGGGGACAATGAGCAGTTCTTC,many,TRBD2,TRBJ2-1,TRBV7-6
CSARDFGRDTTEAFF,TGCAGTGCTAGAGATTTCGGCAGGGACACCACTGAAGCTTTCTTT,.,.,TRBJ1-1,TRBV20-1
CASSQEGGRGRHGYTF,TGTGCCAGCAGCCAAGAAGGGGGCAGGGGGCGCCATGGCTACACCTTC,.,TRBD1,TRBJ1-2,TRBV3-1
CASSSGTSADTDTQYF,TGTGCCAGCAGCTCCGGGACTAGCGCCGACACAGATACGCAGTATTTT,few,TRBD2,TRBJ2-3,TRBV9
CASSLLTGVLTEAFF,TGTGCCAGCAGCCTCTTAACAGGGGTGCTCACTGAAGCTTTCTTT,.,TRBD1,TRBJ1-1,TRBV14
CASVGGQNEAFF,TGTGCCAGCGTTGGGGGGCAAAATGAAGCTTTCTTT,.,.,TRBJ1-1,TRBV19
CASSLPGQGNAETQYF,TGTGCCAGCAGCTTACCCGGACAGGGAAATGCGGAGACCCAGTACTTC,many,TRBD1,TRBJ2-5,TRBV7-8
CASSDGGPNQPQHF,TGTGCCAGCAGCGACGGAGGGCCCAATCAGCCCCAGCATTTT,few,.,TRBJ1-5,TRBV27
CAISENWQGGNQPQHF,TGTGCCATCAGTGAGAATTGGCAGGGGGGCAATCAGCCCCAGCATTTT,many,TRBD1,TRBJ1-5,TRBV10-3
CASSLDGAGEAFF,TGTGCCAGCAGCTTAGACGGGGCCGGTGAAGCTTTCTTT,many,.,TRBJ1-1,TRBV7-8